In this sample, the clone carrying this T cell receptor (beta chain) turned up a few times. Its antigen is not identified. One end of the junction fails to match germline, which may point to a read error. cDNA synthesis was performed by 5'RACE with 10-nucleotide random UMIs. Using its own MiXCR run on the 5' RACE reads, TCRdb lists one record per CDR3 protein. In the table there are more than 50,000 distinct CDR3 sequences, around 3.9% of which are singletons. The sample belongs to a study of neurological immune-mediated disorders. Broader study findings: The repertoires of 18 of 34 multiple sclerosis patients were placed by phylogenetic grouping in a single related-CDR3 cluster, which may be a signature. Across subjects, expanded clones had no CDR3 amino acid sequences in common, pointing to private repertoires in all groups.

The germline CDR1 and CDR2 sequences are SGHAT and FQNNGV. The length of the CDR3 is 12 residues. This chain joins TRBV11-2 and TRBJ1-6; D not resolved. The material sequenced was PBMCs. The origin of this receptor is a man younger than 40 with multiple sclerosis. CDR3 protein: CASSLEVAPLNF. As DNA, the CDR3 is TGTGCCAGCAGCTTAGAGGTGGCACCCCTCAACTTT.